Shown below are 20 T cell receptor beta chains from a single sample sequenced in a study of identical twins. TCRdb processed the 5' RACE reads anew with MiXCR; each CDR3 protein has one entry. There are 700,000 to 950,000 distinct CDR3 sequences in the sample; roughly 12% occur only once, and 1.5% to 2% lies in the top ten. These data are also associated with another study on yellow fever vaccine responses in identical twins.

Sequences were obtained from PBMCs. Every receptor here comes from a woman younger than 30 in good health.

For this clonotype: A single base separates this from a much larger clone, so it may be a read error. The chain joins TRBV4-1 to TRBJ2-2; D uncertain. Germline CDR1 is MGHRA and CDR2 is YSYEKL. V dropped 8 bases and J dropped 3 bases, with 19 bases sitting between them. The CDR3 is 16 amino acids. Here the CDR3 reads CASSFRVYPDTGELFF. CDR3 nucleotide sequence: TGCGCCAGCTCGTTCCGGGTCTACCCCGACACCGGGGAGCTGTTTTTT.

This clonotype appeared a few times. The V call is TRBV2, the J call TRBJ2-5; tentatively, D is TRBD1 (5 bases). The V and J ends lost 4 bases and 5 bases respectively, with 14 bases between them. In germline, CDR1 is SNHLY, CDR2 FYNNEI. The CDR3 spans 14 residues. The CDR3 region is CASSGQIVSETQYF. DNA for the CDR3: TGTGCCAGCAGTGGACAGATTGTCTCTGAGACCCAGTACTTC.

The chain combines TRBV12-3 or TRBV12-4 with TRBJ1-4, with 8 bases lining up with TRBD1. With 5 bases clipped from V and 7 bases from J, the junction kept 9 bases outside the gene matches. The length of the CDR3 is 15 residues. The DNA for the CDR3 is TGTGCCAGCAGTCGGACCGGACAGGGTGGTGAAAAACTGTTTTTT. It yields the protein CASSRTGQGGEKLFF.

The J gene is TRBJ1-1, the V gene TRBV5-1, with D unclear. The V end was cut by 0 bases, the J end by 8 bases, with 11 bases between. This CDR3 has 13 amino acids. Germline V gene sequence: CDR1 SGHRS, CDR2 YFSETQ. As DNA, the CDR3 is TGCGCCAGCAGCTTGGCTTCTGGTTCGGAAGCTTTCTTT. It codes for CASSLASGSEAFF. Using reference TRBV5-1 and TRBJ1-1 for the parts outside the CDR3, the full variable domain is KAGVTQTPRYLIKTRGQQVTLSCSPISGHRSVSWYQQTPGQGLQFLFEYFSETQRNKGNFPGRFSGRQFSNSRSEMNVSTLELGDSALYLCASSLASGSEAFFGQGTRLTVV.

In its sample, this clonotype was seen a few times. The rearrangement uses TRBV6-1 and TRBJ2-5, with D hard to call. The CDR3 is 13 amino acids. The ends were cut back, 4 bases at V and 5 bases at J, with 11 bases in the middle. Germline CDR1 and CDR2: MNHNS and SASEGT. Here the CDR3 reads CASSVVVRETQYF. The CDR3 coding sequence is TGTGCCAGCAGTGTTGTTGTGAGGGAGACCCAGTACTTC.

This clonotype showed up just a few times. This chain uses TRBV20-1 with TRBJ1-2; TRBD1 might be the D (5 bases). V lost 6 bases and J 4 bases, leaving 15 bases between the germline ends. This CDR3 has 13 residues. Per germline, CDR1 DFQATT and CDR2 SNEGSKA (reference sequence). CDR3 protein: CSAPRDGSYGYTF. CDR3 bases: TGCAGTGCGCCCCGGGACGGGTCCTATGGCTACACCTTC.

A few counts support this clonotype. V is TRBV5-5 and J is TRBJ1-6; D uncertain. Looked up from germline, CDR1 is SGHKS and CDR2 is YYEKEE (reference sequence). The CDR3 is 15 residues long. V was pared by 4 bases and J by 9 bases, with 17 bases between. The CDR3: CASSPPSTHSSPLHF. DNA for the CDR3: TGTGCCAGCAGCCCGCCCAGTACTCACAGTTCACCCCTCCACTTT. Full variable domain (rest looked up from reference TRBV5-5 and TRBJ1-6): DAGVTQSPTHLIKTRGQQVTLRCSPISGHKSVSWYQQVLGQGPQFIFQYYEKEERGRGNFPDRFSARQFPNYSSELNVNALLLGDSALYLCASSPPSTHSSPLHFGNGTRLTVT.

The chain employs TRBV5-8 and TRBJ1-5; D is unclear. Germline CDR1 SGHTS, CDR2 YDEGEE. CDR3 length equals 18 residues. V was trimmed by 0 bases and J by 0 bases, leaving 16 bases between them. For the CDR3, the DNA is TGTGCCAGCAGCTTGGGGCTTACATTAGGTCATAGCAATCAGCCCCAGCATTTT. This translates into CASSLGLTLGHSNQPQHF. Filled out from reference TRBV5-8 and TRBJ1-5, the complete variable domain reads EAGVTQSPTHLIKTRGQQATLRCSPISGHTSVYWYQQALGLGLQFLLWYDEGEERNRGNFPPRFSGRQFPNYSSELNVNALELEDSALYLCASSLGLTLGHSNQPQHFGDGTRLSIL.

The chain employs TRBV15 and TRBJ2-3; 11 positions agree with TRBD2. The CDR3 runs to 16 residues. Germline lookup yields CDR1 LNHNV and CDR2 YYDKDF (reference sequence). V trimming: 3 bases; J trimming: 2 bases; junction bases outside the gene matches: 4. The CDR3 is CATSRGLADNTDTQYF. The DNA of the CDR3 is TGTGCCACCAGCAGGGGACTAGCGGATAACACAGATACGCAGTATTTT.

The rearrangement links TRBV6-1 to TRBJ2-1; D is unclear. This CDR3 is built from 16 residues. CDR1 MNHNS and CDR2 SASEGT come from the germline V gene. Trimming shortened V by 0 bases and J by 2 bases, and 11 bases separated the two germline ends. The CDR3 nucleotides read TGTGCCAGCAGTGAAGCCTGGGGAAGCACCTACAATGAGCAGTTCTTC. The encoded protein is CASSEAWGSTYNEQFF.

The rearrangement joins TRBV3-1 to TRBJ2-3; 8 bases line up with TRBD1. This CDR3 has 16 amino acids. CDR1 is LGHDT, CDR2 YNNKEL, per germline (reference sequence). V was clipped by 4 bases and J by 1 base; unmatched bases: 7. CDR3 amino acids: CASSPGGRGRTDTQYF. Here the CDR3 DNA reads TGTGCCAGCAGCCCCGGGGGCAGGGGGCGCACAGATACGCAGTATTTT.

This clonotype occurred once. The chain joins TRBV29-1 to TRBJ2-1; D perhaps matches TRBD1 (6 bases). The CDR3 loop spans 14 amino acids. V dropped 1 base and J dropped 7 bases, with 14 bases sitting between them. CDR1 is SQVTM, CDR2 ANQGSEA, per germline. CDR3 sequence (DNA): TGCAGCGTTGAAGGACGTGCAGGGGCTAATGAGCAGTTCTTC. Residues: CSVEGRAGANEQFF.

This clonotype was seen many times. V is TRBV2 and J is TRBJ2-3, with 8 bases matching TRBD2. Trimming removed 3 bases from V and 5 bases from J; junction bases left unmatched: 16. From germline, CDR1 is SNHLY and CDR2 FYNNEI. The CDR3 extends over 18 amino acids. CDR3 sequence: CASSEGVGAGALEDTQYF. Here the CDR3 DNA reads TGTGCCAGCAGTGAGGGAGTAGGAGCGGGGGCCCTTGAAGATACGCAGTATTTT.

This clonotype showed up just a few times. This rearrangement joins TRBV4-2 to TRBJ2-1, with 10 bases matching TRBD2. This CDR3 contains 17 residues. Germline V lookup: CDR1 LGHNA, CDR2 YNFKEQ. The V and J ends lost 4 bases and 7 bases, in that order; junction bases with no gene match: 13. The CDR3 protein is CASSLNTASGRWNEQFF. The CDR3 region has the DNA TGTGCCAGCAGCCTGAACACCGCTAGCGGGAGATGGAATGAGCAGTTCTTC.

About this clonotype: A junction end diverges from the germline sequence, so it may reflect a read error. The genes are TRBV10-3 and TRBJ2-4, with TRBD2 matching over 16 bases. Germline lookup yields CDR1 ENHRY and CDR2 SYGVKD. The CDR3 covers 20 residues. The CDR3 here is CATSGGLAGGPFYSKNIQYF. CDR3 sequence (DNA): TGTGCCACCAGTGGGGGACTAGCGGGAGGGCCTTTCTACTCCAAAAACATTCAGTACTTC.

The genes are TRBV7-9 and TRBJ1-2; D perhaps matches TRBD1 (6 bases). The germline V gene has CDR1 SEHNR and CDR2 FQNEAQ (reference sequence). This CDR3 has 15 amino acids. V dropped 1 base and J dropped 3 bases, with 12 bases sitting between them. CDR3: CASSLVGGYDYGYTF. The CDR3 nucleotides read TGTGCCAGCAGCTTAGTAGGGGGATACGACTATGGCTACACCTTC.

This clonotype was seen more than once but under ten times. The V and J genes are TRBV3-1 and TRBJ2-2; no reliable D call. Trimming took 2 bases from V and 4 from J, leaving 14 bases between them. Looked up from germline, CDR1 is LGHDT and CDR2 is YNNKEL (reference sequence). CDR3 length equals 16 residues. CDR3 DNA sequence: TGTGCCAGCAGCCAATGGCCGCCCGAAGGCACCGGGGAGCTGTTTTTT. Encoded protein: CASSQWPPEGTGELFF. Together with reference TRBV3-1 and TRBJ2-2, the CDR3 gives the full variable domain: DTAVSQTPKYLVTQMGNDKSIKCEQNLGHDTMYWYKQDSKKFLKIMFSYNNKELIINETVPNRFSPKSPDKAHLNLHINSLELGDSAVYFCASSQWPPEGTGELFFGEGSRLTVL.

The sample holds many counts of this clonotype. This chain uses TRBV20-1 with TRBJ2-5, with 8 bases lining up with TRBD1. Per the germline V gene, CDR1 is DFQATT and CDR2 is SNEGSKA (reference sequence). CDR3 length: 14 amino acids. J lost 4 bases, V lost 3 bases, and 7 bases had no gene match. As DNA, the CDR3 is TGCAGTGCTAGTCGGACAGGGCAGGGAGAGACCCAGTACTTC. Its translation is CSASRTGQGETQYF.

This clonotype was seen a handful of times. The chain joins TRBV3-1 to TRBJ1-5; D gene ambiguous. Germline CDR1 reads LGHDT; CDR2 reads YNNKEL (reference sequence). The V gene lost 1 base and the J gene lost 3 bases, with 10 bases spanning the gap. This CDR3 has 15 amino acids. The CDR3 bases are TGTGCCAGCAGCCAAGGTCTGGCAGACAATCAGCCCCAGCATTTT. It codes for CASSQGLADNQPQHF.

This chain uses TRBV20-1 with TRBJ2-5; TRBD2 aligns across 9 bases. The germline CDR1 and CDR2 sequences are DFQATT and SNEGSKA (reference sequence). Germline trimming cut 0 bases from V and 2 bases from J; bases unmatched to any gene: 4. This CDR3 region has 15 residues. CDR3 in DNA: TGCAGTGCTAGAGATTGGGCGGGGGGGCAAGAGACCCAGTACTTC. This encodes CSARDWAGGQETQYF.